Sequencing of this T cell receptor beta chain was carried out in a study of sequential checkpoint blockade in melanoma. As for the study in general: Both treatment sequences were followed by maintenance nivolumab.

There are 13 residues in the CDR3. Trimming shortened V by 4 bases and J by 3 bases, and 9 bases separated the two germline ends. Looked up from germline, CDR1 is MNHEY and CDR2 is SMNVEV (reference sequence). Treatment described: randomized to nivolumab then ipilimumab (arm A) or the reverse (arm B). Profiling relied on immunoSEQ multiplex PCR, and the TCRdb table lists in-frame clones only, not all of them. Found here are approximately 9,300 clones, roughly 75% of them singletons; the top ten hold 9.5% to 13%. Sequencing was performed on CD8+ T cells sorted from blood (inferred from file names), taken from a patient given nivolumab and ipilimumab in sequence. This chain connects TRBV27 to TRBJ1-2, with D possibly matching TRBD1 (6 bases). The receptor's source is a human donor with melanoma. CDR3 sequence reads: CASSSWTDYGYTF. CDR3 DNA: TGTGCCAGCAGTTCATGGACAGACTATGGCTACACCTTC.